This T cell receptor (beta chain) was profiled in a study of T cells in Graves' hyperthyroidism and ophthalmopathy. RNA transcripts yielded amplified TCR beta CDR3 regions. Carried out on the TCR CDR3, a first-round RT-PCR used the HTBI primer set. Each CDR3 protein is one row after TCRdb ran MiXCR on the multiplex PCR reads. The sample has 600,000 to 900,000 distinct CDR3 sequences; around 15% are singletons. This clonotype was seen repeatedly, ten times or more. Graves' hyperthyroidism without ophthalmopathy progression within 18 months was termed stable. Aged 18 to 65, the patients had hyperthyroidism that was newly diagnosed and had lasted under 2 months. The source of the PBMCs was approximately 9.5 ml of fresh peripheral blood. This receptor was taken from a man aged 18-30 years with Graves' hyperthyroidism. Material for sequencing was blood.

The CDR3 nucleotides are TGCGCCAGCAGCTTGGGCACGGGGGCGACTGAAGCTTTCTTT. It encodes CASSLGTGATEAFF. This sequence joins TRBV5-1 and TRBJ1-1, with a tentative D call TRBD1 (6 bases). This CDR3 has 14 amino acids. The V gene lost 0 bases and the J gene lost 5 bases, with 11 bases spanning the gap. Germline lookup yields CDR1 SGHRS and CDR2 YFSETQ.